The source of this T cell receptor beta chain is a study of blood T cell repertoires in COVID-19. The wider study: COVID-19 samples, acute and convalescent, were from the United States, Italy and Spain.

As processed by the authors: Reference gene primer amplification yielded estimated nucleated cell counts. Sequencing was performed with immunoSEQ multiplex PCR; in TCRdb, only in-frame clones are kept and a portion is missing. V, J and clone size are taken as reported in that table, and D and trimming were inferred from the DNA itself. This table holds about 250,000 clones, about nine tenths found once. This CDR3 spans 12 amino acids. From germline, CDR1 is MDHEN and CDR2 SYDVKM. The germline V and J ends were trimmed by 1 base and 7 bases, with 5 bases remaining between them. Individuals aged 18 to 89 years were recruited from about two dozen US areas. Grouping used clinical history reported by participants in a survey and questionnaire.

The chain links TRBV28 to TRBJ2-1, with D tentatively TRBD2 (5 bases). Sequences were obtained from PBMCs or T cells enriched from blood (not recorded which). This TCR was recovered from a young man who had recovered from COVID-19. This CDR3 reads CASSLSGNEQFF. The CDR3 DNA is TGTGCCAGCAGTTTATCGGGGAATGAGCAGTTCTTC.